This T cell receptor (beta chain) was found in a study of CD8 T cells in ankylosing spondylitis. The study's findings and limits: About 8 highly homologous variants made up a TCR beta motif, and this motif appeared characteristic of ankylosing spondylitis blood. Several of the motif variants were reported before in synovial fluid and blood from reactive arthritis. Significantly higher representation of disease-linked clones was reported for matched ankylosing spondylitis synovial fluid.

The table lists this clonotype with a few counts. Its target is not known. TCRdb redid the calling of the 5' RACE reads with MiXCR, one entry per CDR3 protein. This sample yields 350,000 to 400,000 distinct CDR3 sequences, of which 20% to 25% are seen a single time; approximately 14% belongs to the top ten. The CDR3 has 13 residues. V shed 4 bases and J shed 7 bases, with 14 bases lying between them. Sequenced: blood, either unsorted or a sorted T cell fraction (not recorded which). This sequence was found in a male donor with ankylosing spondylitis or in good health (not recorded which). The rearrangement links TRBV12-3 or TRBV12-4 to TRBJ2-7; D not certain. CDR3 amino acids: CASSYPTPGEQYF. DNA of the CDR3: TGTGCCAGCAGTTACCCAACCCCCGGAGAGCAGTACTTC.